The entry that follows covers one T cell receptor (beta chain) sequence. It has no known antigen specificity. Per-base qualities were not stored, and no clone one base away is much larger. TCRbeta CDR3 regions were amplified from genomic DNA by means of the immunoSEQ Assay, a bias-controlled multiplex PCR. From the authors' description of their analysis: Within the assay, amplification of reference gene primers was used to estimate how many nucleated cells each sample contained. To quantify the absolute abundance of each unique TCRbeta CDR3 rearrangement, sequence reads were collapsed and filtered. For each sample, productive Simpson clonality was calculated by taking the square root of Simpson's diversity index across productive rearrangements. This is the immuneACCESS table as TCRdb keeps it, with only in-frame sequences that have V and J called. A part of the clones is gone; compared with another copy, unresolved V genes explain less than half, and the rest is unexplained. V, J and clone size derive from that table, while D and trimming were established from the DNA sequence. In this sample the table shows around 71,000 clones, over 60% of which occur a single time. The top ten clonotypes cover around 28% of the sample.

These data come from a study of blood T cell repertoires in COVID-19 (dated by TCRdb to 2018 to 2020). In terms of the full investigation: Samples from collaborators originated in the United States, Italy and Spain and spanned both the acute and convalescent phases of COVID-19. The prospective study material was composed of cDNA or gDNA derived from T cells, B-cell-depleted T cells, or PBMCs. The dataset comprised deeply sampled blood TCRbeta repertoires from subjects exposed to, actively infected with, or recovered from COVID-19. A freely available public database, intended as a resource for researchers studying the immune response to SARS-CoV-2, is where the repertoires were released. Samples were obtained from the ongoing ImmuneRACE study (first 160 participants) and from over a thousand subjects provided by 6 global collaborators. Sample metadata almost always included a de-identified subject ID, COVID-19 status, age in years and sex. Where available, HLA class I and class II types were taken from metadata supplied by the sample provider and were not determined by assay-based typing. What the authors observed across the whole study: The quantity of clinical and demographic metadata differed by source and by participant and was supplied without curation.

The CDR3 runs 14 amino acids, cysteine and phenylalanine included. CDR3 DNA is the only sequence kept; it has 42 bases, read in frame from the first base. Clipping removes 3 bases from V and 3 bases from J, with 4 as the unmatched junction base count. CDR1 SGHRS and CDR2 YFSETQ were looked up in the germline V gene. Collaborating institutions collected whole blood in K2EDTA tubes following their own protocols. Collaborator samples were shipped for TCRbeta analysis as frozen whole blood, isolated PBMCs, or DNA extracted from either sample type. The rearrangement combines TRBV5-1 with TRBJ2-7, and TRBD1 aligns with 9 junction nucleotides. Source material: peripheral blood. The receptor was derived from a woman aged 80 or over with active or convalescent COVID-19. The CDR3 has the sequence CASSWGQGDYEQYF. The DNA sequence is TGCGCCAGCAGCTGGGGACAGGGAGACTACGAGCAGTACTTC.